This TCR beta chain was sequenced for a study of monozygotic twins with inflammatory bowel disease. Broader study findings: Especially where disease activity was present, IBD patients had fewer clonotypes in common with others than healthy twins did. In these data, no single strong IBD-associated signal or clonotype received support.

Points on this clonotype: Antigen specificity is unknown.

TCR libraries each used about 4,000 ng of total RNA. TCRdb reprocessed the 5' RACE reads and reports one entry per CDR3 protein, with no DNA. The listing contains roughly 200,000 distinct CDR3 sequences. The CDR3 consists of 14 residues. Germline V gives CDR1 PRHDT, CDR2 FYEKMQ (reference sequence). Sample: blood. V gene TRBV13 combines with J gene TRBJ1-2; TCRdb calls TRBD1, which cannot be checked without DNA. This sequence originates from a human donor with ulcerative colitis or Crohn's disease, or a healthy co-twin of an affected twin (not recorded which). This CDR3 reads CASSPAGVYYGYTF.